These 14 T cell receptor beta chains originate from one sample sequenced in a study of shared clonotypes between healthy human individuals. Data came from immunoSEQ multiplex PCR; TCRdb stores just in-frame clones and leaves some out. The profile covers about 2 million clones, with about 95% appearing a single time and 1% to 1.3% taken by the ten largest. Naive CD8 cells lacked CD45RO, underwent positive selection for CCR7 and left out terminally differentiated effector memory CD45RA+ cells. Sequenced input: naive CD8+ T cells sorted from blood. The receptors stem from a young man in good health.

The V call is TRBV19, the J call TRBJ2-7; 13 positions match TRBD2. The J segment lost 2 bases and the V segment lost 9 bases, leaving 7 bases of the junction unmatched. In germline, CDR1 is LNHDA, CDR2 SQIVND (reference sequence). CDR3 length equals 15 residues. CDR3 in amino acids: CASMPGTSGTYEQYF. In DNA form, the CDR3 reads TGTGCCAGCATGCCCGGGACTAGCGGGACCTACGAGCAGTACTTC.

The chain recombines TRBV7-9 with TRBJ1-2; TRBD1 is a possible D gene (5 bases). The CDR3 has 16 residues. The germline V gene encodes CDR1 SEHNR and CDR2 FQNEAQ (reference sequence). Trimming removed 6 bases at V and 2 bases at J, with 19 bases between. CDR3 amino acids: CASSQGGGLVNYGYTF. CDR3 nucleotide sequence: TGTGCCAGCAGTCAGGGCGGGGGATTGGTCAACTATGGCTACACCTTC. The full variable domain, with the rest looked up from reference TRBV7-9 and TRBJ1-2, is DTGVSQNPRHKITKRGQNVTFRCDPISEHNRLYWYRQTLGQGPEFLTYFQNEAQLEKSRLLSDRFSAERPKGSFSTLEIQRTEQGDSAMYLCASSQGGGLVNYGYTFGSGTRLTVV.

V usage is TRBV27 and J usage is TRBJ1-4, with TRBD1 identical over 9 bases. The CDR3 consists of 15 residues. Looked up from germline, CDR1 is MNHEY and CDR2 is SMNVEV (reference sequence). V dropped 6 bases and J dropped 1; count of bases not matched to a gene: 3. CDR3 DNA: TGTGCCAGCAGGCTGGGACAGGGAACTAATGAAAAACTGTTTTTT. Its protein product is CASRLGQGTNEKLFF. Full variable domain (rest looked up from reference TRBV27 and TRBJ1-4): EAQVTQNPRYLITVTGKKLTVTCSQNMNHEYMSWYRQDPGLGLRQIYYSMNVEVTDKGDVPEGYKVSRKEKRNFPLILESPSPNQTSLYFCASRLGQGTNEKLFFGSGTQLSVL.

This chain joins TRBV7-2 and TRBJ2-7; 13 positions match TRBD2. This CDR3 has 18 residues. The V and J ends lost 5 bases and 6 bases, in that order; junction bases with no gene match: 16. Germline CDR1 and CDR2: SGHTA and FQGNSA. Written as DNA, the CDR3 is TGTGCCAGCAGCCCCGGACTAGCGGGGGAGGTTGTAGAGGGCGAGCAGTACTTC. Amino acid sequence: CASSPGLAGEVVEGEQYF.

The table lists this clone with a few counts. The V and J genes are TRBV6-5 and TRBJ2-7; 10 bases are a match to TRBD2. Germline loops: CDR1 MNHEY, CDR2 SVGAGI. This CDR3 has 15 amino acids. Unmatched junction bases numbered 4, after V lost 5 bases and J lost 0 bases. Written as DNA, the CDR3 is TGTGCCAGCAGTCTAGCGGGAGCGAACTCCTACGAGCAGTACTTC. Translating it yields CASSLAGANSYEQYF.

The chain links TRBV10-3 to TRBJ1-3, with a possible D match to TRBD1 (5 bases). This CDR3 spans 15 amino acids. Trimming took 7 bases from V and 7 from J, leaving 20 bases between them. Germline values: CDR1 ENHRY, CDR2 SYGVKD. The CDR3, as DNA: TGTGCCATCACCCTTGGGGGGTCTGGGTCGAACACCATATATTTT. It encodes CAITLGGSGSNTIYF.

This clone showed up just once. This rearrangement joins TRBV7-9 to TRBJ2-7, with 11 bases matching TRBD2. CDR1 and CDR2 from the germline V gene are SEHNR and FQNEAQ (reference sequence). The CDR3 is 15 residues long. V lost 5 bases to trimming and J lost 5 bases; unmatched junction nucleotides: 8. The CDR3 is CASSVGGLADHEQYF. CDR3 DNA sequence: TGTGCCAGCAGCGTAGGGGGACTAGCGGACCACGAGCAGTACTTC.

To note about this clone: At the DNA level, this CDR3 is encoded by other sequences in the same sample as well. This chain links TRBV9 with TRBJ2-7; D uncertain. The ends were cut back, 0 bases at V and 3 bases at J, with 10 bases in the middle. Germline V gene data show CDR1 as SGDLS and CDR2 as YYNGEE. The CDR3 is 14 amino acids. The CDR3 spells CASSVGGGVYEQYF. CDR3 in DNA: TGTGCCAGCAGCGTAGGAGGTGGGGTCTACGAGCAGTACTTC.

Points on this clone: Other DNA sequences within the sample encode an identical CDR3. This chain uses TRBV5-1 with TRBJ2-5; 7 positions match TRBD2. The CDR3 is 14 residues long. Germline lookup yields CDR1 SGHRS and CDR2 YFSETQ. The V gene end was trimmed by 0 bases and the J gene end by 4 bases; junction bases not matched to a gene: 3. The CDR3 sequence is CASSLEGGLETQYF. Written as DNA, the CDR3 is TGCGCCAGCAGCTTGGAGGGAGGGTTAGAGACCCAGTACTTC. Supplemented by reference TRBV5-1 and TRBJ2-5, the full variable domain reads KAGVTQTPRYLIKTRGQQVTLSCSPISGHRSVSWYQQTPGQGLQFLFEYFSETQRNKGNFPGRFSGRQFSNSRSEMNVSTLELGDSALYLCASSLEGGLETQYFGPGTRLLVL.

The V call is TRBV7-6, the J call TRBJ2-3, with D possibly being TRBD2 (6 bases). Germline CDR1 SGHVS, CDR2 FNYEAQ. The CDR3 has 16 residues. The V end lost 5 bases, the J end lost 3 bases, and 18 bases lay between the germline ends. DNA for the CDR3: TGTGCCAGCAGCCCGACCAGCTCCCGGGGGACAGATACGCAGTATTTT. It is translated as CASSPTSSRGTDTQYF.

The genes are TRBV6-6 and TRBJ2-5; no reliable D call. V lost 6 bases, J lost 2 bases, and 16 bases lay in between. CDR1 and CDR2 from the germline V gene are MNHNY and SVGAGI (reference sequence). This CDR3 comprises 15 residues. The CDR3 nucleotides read TGTGCCAGCAGCCCCTTCGAAATCCTTCAAGAGACCCAGTACTTC. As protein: CASSPFEILQETQYF.

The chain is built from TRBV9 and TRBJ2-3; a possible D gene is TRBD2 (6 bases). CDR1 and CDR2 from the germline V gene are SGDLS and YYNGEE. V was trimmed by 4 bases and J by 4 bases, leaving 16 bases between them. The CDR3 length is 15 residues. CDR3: CASSLPGTWADTQYF. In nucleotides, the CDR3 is TGTGCCAGCAGCCTTCCCGGGACTTGGGCAGATACGCAGTATTTT.

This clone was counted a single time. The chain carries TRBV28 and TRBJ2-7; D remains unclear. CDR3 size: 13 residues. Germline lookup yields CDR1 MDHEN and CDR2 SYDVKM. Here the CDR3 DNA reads TGTGCCAGCAGTTCGAACGATTTGGTGGTAGGTCAGGTC. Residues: CASSSNDLVVGQV.

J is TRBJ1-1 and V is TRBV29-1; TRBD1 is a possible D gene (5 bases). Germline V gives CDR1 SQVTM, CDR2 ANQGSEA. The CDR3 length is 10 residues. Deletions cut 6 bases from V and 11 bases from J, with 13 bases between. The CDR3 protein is CSVDHGAAFF. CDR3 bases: TGCAGCGTCGACCACGGGGCGGCTTTCTTT.